The 21 T cell receptor beta chains reported below all come from one sample, sequenced in a study of persistence of HIV-infected CD4 T cells. Sequencing used immunoSEQ version 4 in survey mode. Profiled with immunoSEQ multiplex PCR; TCRdb holds only in-frame clones, not every one. This sample has roughly 43,000 clones, with 89% found just once. Their antigen targets remain unknown. Cells were stimulated nonspecifically with anti-CD3/anti-CD28 magnetic beads. CD4+ T cells upregulating both CD40 ligand and CD69 were sorted as responding cells. The starting material was CD4+ T cells sorted from PBMCs after approximately 18-hour stimulation, obtained from a patient who received antiretroviral therapy. These receptors originate from an adult man with HIV who was CMV-seropositive.

This clone was counted between two and nine times. The J gene is TRBJ1-6, the V gene TRBV5-1, with 10 nucleotides matching TRBD1. There are 17 residues in the CDR3. Per the germline V gene, CDR1 is SGHRS and CDR2 is YFSETQ. V trimming: 0 bases; J trimming: 11 bases; junction bases outside the gene matches: 11. The CDR3 is CASSLAWSGQGKTPLHF. The DNA for the CDR3 is TGCGCCAGCAGCTTGGCTTGGTCGGGACAGGGGAAAACACCCCTCCACTTT.

The V and J genes are TRBV28 and TRBJ1-5, with D unresolved. The CDR3 is 15 residues long. Trimming removed 5 bases from V and 4 bases from J, with 15 bases in between. Germline V CDR1 and CDR2: MDHEN, SYDVKM. CDR3 sequence (DNA): TGTGCCAGCAGTGAACCGGGCCGTAGGAATCAGCCCCAGCATTTT. Residues: CASSEPGRRNQPQHF.

The chain recombines TRBV7-9 with TRBJ2-6; TRBD1 aligns across 8 bases. V dropped 5 bases and J dropped 0; count of bases not matched to a gene: 6. Germline lookup yields CDR1 SEHNR and CDR2 FQNEAQ (reference sequence). The CDR3 extends over 17 amino acids. Here the CDR3 DNA reads TGTGCCAGCAGCCCCGGGACAGGTAGCTCTGGGGCCAACGTCCTGACTTTC. Its protein product is CASSPGTGSSGANVLTF. Full variable domain (outside the CDR3, taken from reference TRBV7-9 and TRBJ2-6): DTGVSQNPRHKITKRGQNVTFRCDPISEHNRLYWYRQTLGQGPEFLTYFQNEAQLEKSRLLSDRFSAERPKGSFSTLEIQRTEQGDSAMYLCASSPGTGSSGANVLTFGAGSRLTVL.

The chain is built from TRBV24-1 and TRBJ1-2; the match to TRBD1 covers 7 bases. The CDR3 has 13 amino acids. The V and J ends lost 0 bases and 7 bases, in that order; junction bases with no gene match: 1. The germline gives CDR1 KGHDR, CDR2 SFDVKD. CDR3 bases: TGTGCCACCAGTGATTTGCGACAGGGTGGCTACACCTTC. Translated: CATSDLRQGGYTF.

The V and J genes are TRBV28 and TRBJ1-3; D is uncertain. The V and J ends lost 6 bases and 2 bases respectively, with 14 bases between them. CDR3 size: 15 residues. Germline CDR1 and CDR2: MDHEN and SYDVKM. The CDR3 DNA reads as TGTGCCAGCAGCTCTCGAGGGAGGACTGGAAACACCATATATTTT. This sequence encodes CASSSRGRTGNTIYF.

The chain uses TRBV3-1 (or the pseudogene TRBV3-2) and TRBJ1-1; no definite D call. CDR3 length equals 14 residues. V gave up 1 base and J gave up 6 bases, with 12 bases separating them. Germline V CDR1 and CDR2: LGHDT, YNNKEL (reference sequence). The CDR3 reads CASSQVAGGPEAFF. The CDR3 DNA reads TGTGCCAGCAGCCAAGTAGCGGGAGGCCCTGAAGCTTTCTTT.

This sequence joins TRBV27 and TRBJ1-1, with TRBD1 matching over 7 bases. The trim removed 3 bases at V and 1 base at J, leaving 5 bases unmatched. This CDR3 has 15 amino acids. CDR1 is MNHEY and CDR2 is SMNVEV in the germline V gene (reference sequence). This CDR3 is CASSFKGQWNTEAFF. CDR3 nucleotides: TGTGCCAGCAGTTTCAAGGGACAGTGGAACACTGAAGCTTTCTTT.

Of note for this clone: The sample contains more than one DNA sequence encoding this CDR3. This chain uses TRBV9 with TRBJ2-3; 13 positions match TRBD2. The V gene's germline CDR1 is SGDLS and CDR2 YYNGEE. The V gene end was trimmed by 2 bases and the J gene end by 2 bases; junction bases not matched to a gene: 2. The CDR3 is 16 residues long. CDR3 in DNA: TGTGCCAGCAGCGTGGGGACTAGCGGGGCCACAGATACGCAGTATTTT. As protein: CASSVGTSGATDTQYF. Combining the CDR3 with reference TRBV9 and TRBJ2-3 gives the whole variable domain DSGVTQTPKHLITATGQRVTLRCSPRSGDLSVYWYQQSLDQGLQFLIQYYNGEERAKGNILERFSAQQFPDLHSELNLSSLELGDSALYFCASSVGTSGATDTQYFGPGTRLTVL.

The chain combines TRBV10-3 with TRBJ1-2; TRBD1 might be the D (6 bases). The CDR3 is made up of 16 amino acids. The germline V gene encodes CDR1 ENHRY and CDR2 SYGVKD. Between the trimmed V and J ends, which lost 2 bases and 0 bases, there was a span of 13 bases. The chain's CDR3 is CAISERWAGANYGYTF. CDR3 nucleotides: TGTGCCATCAGTGAGCGGTGGGCAGGGGCTAACTATGGCTACACCTTC.

This chain joins TRBV6-1 and TRBJ1-1; D gene uncertain. The CDR3 is made up of 13 amino acids. V shed 7 bases and J shed 1 base, with 10 bases lying between them. Germline-derived CDR1 and CDR2 are MNHNS and SASEGT. CDR3 amino acids: CASTLRPNTEAFF. CDR3 nucleotide sequence: TGTGCCAGCACCCTGCGCCCGAACACTGAAGCTTTCTTT.

This rearrangement joins TRBV24-1 to TRBJ2-1; TRBD2 matches at 12 bases. Germline V gene sequence: CDR1 KGHDR, CDR2 SFDVKD. V shed 7 bases and J 6 bases; nucleotides not matched to a gene: 3. The CDR3 is 14 amino acids. The CDR3 sequence: CATSWTSGANEQFF. The DNA for the CDR3 is TGTGCCACCAGCTGGACTAGCGGGGCCAATGAGCAGTTCTTC.

The chain combines TRBV10-3 with TRBJ2-5; no clear D. The CDR3 contains 13 residues. V dropped 0 bases and J dropped 4 bases, with 6 bases sitting between them. In germline, CDR1 is ENHRY, CDR2 SYGVKD. The CDR3: CAISESGPETQYF. The DNA for the CDR3 is TGTGCCATCAGTGAGTCGGGTCCAGAGACCCAGTACTTC.

The CDR3 region has the DNA TGCGCCAGCAGCTTGACTACATCAACTAATGAAAAACTGTTTTTT. As protein: CASSLTTSTNEKLFF. The J gene is TRBJ1-4, the V gene TRBV5-1; D call uncertain. Germline CDR1 is SGHRS and CDR2 is YFSETQ. CDR3 length: 15 amino acids. V lost 1 base and J lost 0, with 7 bases in between.

The V gene is TRBV7-2, the J gene TRBJ1-2; the match to TRBD1 covers 7 bases. Germline V gene data show CDR1 as SGHTA and CDR2 as FQGNSA. This CDR3 has 15 amino acids. V trimming: 5 bases; J trimming: 8 bases; junction bases outside the gene matches: 14. The CDR3 sequence: CASSPTFTGEGGYTF. The CDR3 coding sequence is TGTGCCAGCAGCCCAACCTTTACAGGGGAAGGAGGCTACACCTTC. Together with reference TRBV7-2 and TRBJ1-2, the CDR3 gives the full variable domain: GAGVSQSPSNKVTEKGKDVELRCDPISGHTALYWYRQSLGQGLEFLIYFQGNSAPDKSGLPSDRFSAERTGGSVSTLTIQRTQQEDSAVYLCASSPTFTGEGGYTFGSGTRLTVV.

This clone showed up just once. The chain carries TRBV27 and TRBJ1-5; D not resolved. The CDR3 has 12 amino acids. Germline CDR1 reads MNHEY; CDR2 reads SMNVEV (reference sequence). The V end was cut by 7 bases, the J end by 2 bases, with 6 bases between. The CDR3 region is CASKAGNQPQHF. For the CDR3, the DNA is TGTGCCAGCAAGGCCGGCAATCAGCCCCAGCATTTT.

The rearrangement uses TRBV14 and TRBJ1-4; D is unresolved. CDR1 is SGHDN and CDR2 is FVKESK in the germline V gene. Trimming shortened V by 3 bases and J by 2 bases, and 10 bases separated the two germline ends. The length of the CDR3 is 15 residues. The CDR3 nucleotides are TGTGCCAGCAGCCAGGCGGGTATCACTAATGAAAAACTGTTTTTT. Translated, it gives CASSQAGITNEKLFF.

The rearrangement links TRBV10-3 to TRBJ2-3, with 9 positions matching TRBD1. V dropped 3 bases and J dropped 4; count of bases not matched to a gene: 11. The CDR3 extends over 17 amino acids. Looked up from germline, CDR1 is ENHRY and CDR2 is SYGVKD. CDR3 DNA sequence: TGTGCCATCAGTGAATCCAACAGGGGGCCTCGGGCAGATACGCAGTATTTT. Translated: CAISESNRGPRADTQYF.

The chain joins TRBV6-1 to TRBJ1-4, with a possible D match to TRBD1 (5 bases). The CDR3 runs 15 residues. Trimming pared 3 bases from V and 8 bases from J, leaving 16 bases between. Germline assignment: CDR1 MNHNS and CDR2 SASEGT. DNA of the CDR3: TGTGCCAGCAGTGATCGGGGACCTGCAAAGGAAAAACTGTTTTTT. Translating gives CASSDRGPAKEKLFF.

This chain joins TRBV5-6 and TRBJ2-6; a possible D gene is TRBD1 (5 bases). From germline, CDR1 is SGHDT and CDR2 YYEEEE. This CDR3 is 15 amino acids long. V lost 0 bases and J lost 4, with 8 bases in between. The CDR3 region is CASSLAGSGANVLTF. DNA of the CDR3: TGTGCCAGCAGCTTGGCAGGGTCCGGGGCCAACGTCCTGACTTTC.

The rearrangement links TRBV4-1 to TRBJ1-3; D unclear. Trimming took 2 bases from V and 0 from J, leaving 8 bases between them. Germline CDR1 is MGHRA and CDR2 is YSYEKL. The CDR3 sequence is 15 residues long. The CDR3 sequence is CASSQTGDSGNTIYF. The CDR3 DNA reads TGCGCCAGCAGCCAAACTGGTGACTCTGGAAACACCATATATTTT.

V and J are TRBV7-9 and TRBJ2-1; 7 bases line up with TRBD1. The germline gives CDR1 SEHNR, CDR2 FQNEAQ (reference sequence). Germline trimming cut 9 bases from V and 4 bases from J; bases unmatched to any gene: 3. The CDR3 has 12 residues. The CDR3 DNA sequence: TGTGCCAGTCCGACAGGGTACAATGAGCAGTTCTTC. Amino acids: CASPTGYNEQFF.